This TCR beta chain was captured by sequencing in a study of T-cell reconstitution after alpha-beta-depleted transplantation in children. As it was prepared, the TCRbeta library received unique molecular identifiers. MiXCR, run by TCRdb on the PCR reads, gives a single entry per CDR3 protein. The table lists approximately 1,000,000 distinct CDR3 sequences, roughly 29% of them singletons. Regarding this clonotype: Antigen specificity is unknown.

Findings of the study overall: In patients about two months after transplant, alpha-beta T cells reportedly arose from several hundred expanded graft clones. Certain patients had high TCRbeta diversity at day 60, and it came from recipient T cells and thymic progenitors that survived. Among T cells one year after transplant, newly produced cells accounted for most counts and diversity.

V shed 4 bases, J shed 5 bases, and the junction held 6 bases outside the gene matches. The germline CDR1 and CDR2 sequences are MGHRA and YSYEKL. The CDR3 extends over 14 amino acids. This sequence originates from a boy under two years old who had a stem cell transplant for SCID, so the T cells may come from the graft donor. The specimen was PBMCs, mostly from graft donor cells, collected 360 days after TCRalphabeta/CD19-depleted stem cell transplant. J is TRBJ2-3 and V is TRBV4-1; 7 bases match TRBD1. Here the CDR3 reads CASSLSNRGDTQYF. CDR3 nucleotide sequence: TGCGCCAGCAGCCTAAGCAACAGGGGAGATACGCAGTATTTT.